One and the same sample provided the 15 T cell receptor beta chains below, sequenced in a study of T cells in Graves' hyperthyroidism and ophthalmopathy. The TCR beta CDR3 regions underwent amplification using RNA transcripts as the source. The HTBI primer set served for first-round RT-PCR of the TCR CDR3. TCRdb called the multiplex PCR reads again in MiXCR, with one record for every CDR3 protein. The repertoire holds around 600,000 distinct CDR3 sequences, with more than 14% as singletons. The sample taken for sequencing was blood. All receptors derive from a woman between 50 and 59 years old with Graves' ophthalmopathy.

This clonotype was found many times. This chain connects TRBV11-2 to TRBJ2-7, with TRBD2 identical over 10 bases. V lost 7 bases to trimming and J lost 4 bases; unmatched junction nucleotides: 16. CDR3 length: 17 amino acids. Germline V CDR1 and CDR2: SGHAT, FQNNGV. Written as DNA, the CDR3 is TGTGCCAGCAAACTACGTCCCCTAGCGGGAGAAAAATACGAGCAGTACTTC. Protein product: CASKLRPLAGEKYEQYF.

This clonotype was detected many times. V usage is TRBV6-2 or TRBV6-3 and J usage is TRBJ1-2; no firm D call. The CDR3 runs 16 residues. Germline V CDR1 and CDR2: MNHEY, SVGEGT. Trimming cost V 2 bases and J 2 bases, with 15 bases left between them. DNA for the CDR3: TGTGCCAGCAGTTACCATGTTGGGGATCTCAACTATGGCTACACCTTC. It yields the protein CASSYHVGDLNYGYTF.

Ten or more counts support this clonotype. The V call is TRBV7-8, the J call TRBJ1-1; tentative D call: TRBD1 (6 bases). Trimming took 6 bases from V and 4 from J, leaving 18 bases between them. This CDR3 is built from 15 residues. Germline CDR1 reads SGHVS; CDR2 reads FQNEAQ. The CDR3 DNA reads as TGTGCCAGCAGGGAGCACAGGGAGTACGGCACTGAAGCTTTCTTT. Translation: CASREHREYGTEAFF.

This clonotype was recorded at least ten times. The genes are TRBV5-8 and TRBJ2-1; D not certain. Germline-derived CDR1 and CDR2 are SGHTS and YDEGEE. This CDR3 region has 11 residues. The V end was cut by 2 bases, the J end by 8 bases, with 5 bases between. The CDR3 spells CASSFNYEQFF. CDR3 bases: TGTGCCAGCAGCTTTAACTATGAGCAGTTCTTC. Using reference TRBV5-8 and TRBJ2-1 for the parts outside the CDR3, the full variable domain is EAGVTQSPTHLIKTRGQQATLRCSPISGHTSVYWYQQALGLGLQFLLWYDEGEERNRGNFPPRFSGRQFPNYSSELNVNALELEDSALYLCASSFNYEQFFGPGTRLTVL.

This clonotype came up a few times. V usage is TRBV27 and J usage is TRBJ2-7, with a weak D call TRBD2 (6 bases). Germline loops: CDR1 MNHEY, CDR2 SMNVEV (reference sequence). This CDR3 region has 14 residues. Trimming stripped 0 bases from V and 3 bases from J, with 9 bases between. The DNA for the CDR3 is TGTGCCAGCAGTTTATCTATGGGACTCTACGAGCAGTACTTC. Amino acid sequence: CASSLSMGLYEQYF.

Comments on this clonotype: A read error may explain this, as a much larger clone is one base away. CDR3 sequence: CASSSPGGDNQPQHF. CDR3 DNA sequence: TGTGCCAGCAGCTCTCCAGGGGGCGACAATCAGCCCCAGCATTTT. The chain combines TRBV6-1 with TRBJ1-5, with 8 bases matching TRBD1. J lost 3 bases, V lost 6 bases, and 7 bases had no gene match. The CDR3 loop spans 15 amino acids. CDR1 and CDR2 (germline): MNHNS, SASEGT.

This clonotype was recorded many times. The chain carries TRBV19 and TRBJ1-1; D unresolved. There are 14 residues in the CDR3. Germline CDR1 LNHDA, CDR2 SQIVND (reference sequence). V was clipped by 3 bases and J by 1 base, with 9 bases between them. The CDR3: CASSMRSKNTEAFF. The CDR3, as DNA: TGTGCCAGTAGTATGCGCTCCAAGAACACTGAAGCTTTCTTT.

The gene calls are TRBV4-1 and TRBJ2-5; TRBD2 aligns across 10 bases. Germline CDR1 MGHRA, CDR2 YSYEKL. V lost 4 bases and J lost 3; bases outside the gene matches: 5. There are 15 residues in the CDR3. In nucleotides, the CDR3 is TGCGCCAGCAGCCGAGGACTAGCGGCTAAAGAGACCCAGTACTTC. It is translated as CASSRGLAAKETQYF.

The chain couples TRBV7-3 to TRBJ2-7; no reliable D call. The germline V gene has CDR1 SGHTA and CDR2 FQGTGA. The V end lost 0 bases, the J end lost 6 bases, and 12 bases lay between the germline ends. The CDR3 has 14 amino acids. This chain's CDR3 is CASSLTLTTGEQYF. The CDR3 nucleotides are TGTGCCAGCAGCTTAACCCTAACGACTGGCGAGCAGTACTTC. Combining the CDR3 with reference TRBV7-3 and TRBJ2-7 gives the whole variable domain GAGVSQTPSNKVTEKGKYVELRCDPISGHTALYWYRQSLGQGPEFLIYFQGTGAADDSGLPNDRFFAVRPEGSVSTLKIQRTERGDSAVYLCASSLTLTTGEQYFGPGTRLTVT.

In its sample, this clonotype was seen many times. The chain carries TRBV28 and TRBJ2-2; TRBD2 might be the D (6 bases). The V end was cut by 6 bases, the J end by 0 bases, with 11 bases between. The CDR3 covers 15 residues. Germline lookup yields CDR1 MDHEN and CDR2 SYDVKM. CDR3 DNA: TGTGCCAGCAGACCGGGACTTGCGAACACCGGGGAGCTGTTTTTT. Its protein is CASRPGLANTGELFF.

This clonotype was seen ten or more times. CDR3 coding DNA: TGCGCCAGCAGCTTGATGACAGGGGAAACCGGGGAGCTGTTTTTT. This gives the protein CASSLMTGETGELFF. V gene TRBV5-1 combines with J gene TRBJ2-2, with 8 positions matching TRBD1. V gave up 1 base and J gave up 5 bases; unmatched junction bases: 4. This CDR3 region has 15 residues. Germline CDR1 is SGHRS and CDR2 is YFSETQ.

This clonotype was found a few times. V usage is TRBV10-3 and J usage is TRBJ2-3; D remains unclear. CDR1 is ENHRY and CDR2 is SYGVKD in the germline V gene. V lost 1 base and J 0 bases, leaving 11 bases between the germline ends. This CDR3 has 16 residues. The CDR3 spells CAISEFGPLSTDTQYF. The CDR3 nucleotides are TGTGCCATCAGTGAGTTCGGTCCGCTGAGCACAGATACGCAGTATTTT.

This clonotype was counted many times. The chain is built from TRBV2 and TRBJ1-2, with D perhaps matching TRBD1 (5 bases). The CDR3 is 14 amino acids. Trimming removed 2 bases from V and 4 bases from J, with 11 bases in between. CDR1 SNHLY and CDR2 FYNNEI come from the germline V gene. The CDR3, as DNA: TGTGCCAGCAGTGAACAGGCGGGGGGCTATGGCTACACCTTC. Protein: CASSEQAGGYGYTF.

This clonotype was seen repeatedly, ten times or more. CDR3 sequence reads: CASSFYRFTDTQYF. The CDR3 bases are TGTGCCAGCAGCTTTTACAGATTCACAGATACGCAGTATTTT. The chain uses TRBV11-2 and TRBJ2-3; no reliable D call. The V end was cut by 3 bases, the J end by 2 bases, with 9 bases between. Germline V gene data show CDR1 as SGHAT and CDR2 as FQNNGV. CDR3 length: 14 residues.

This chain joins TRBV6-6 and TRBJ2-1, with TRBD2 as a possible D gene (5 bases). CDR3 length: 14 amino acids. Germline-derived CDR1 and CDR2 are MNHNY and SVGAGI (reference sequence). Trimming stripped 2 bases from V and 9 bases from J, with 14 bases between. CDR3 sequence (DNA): TGTGCCAGCAGTTACCAAACTAGGGTCGGTGAGCAGTTCTTC. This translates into CASSYQTRVGEQFF.